This T cell receptor beta chain originates from a study of identical twins. Study outcomes and limitations: Out-of-frame alpha sequences shared by twins were enriched for low generation probability.

Between the trimmed V and J ends, which lost 3 bases and 0 bases, there was a span of 10 bases. CDR3 length: 15 residues. The germline CDR1 and CDR2 sequences are SGDLS and YYNGEE. This clonotype has only a few counts. The antigen is unknown. One entry per CDR3 protein, called by TCRdb with MiXCR from the 5' RACE reads. The sample has 550,000 to 700,000 distinct CDR3 sequences; 21% are singletons. This sample was also put to use in a study of T cells expressing NK-cell markers. From that paper: For about 6 donors, the dominant NKG2C+ clonotypes made up roughly 1.0-7.5% of their CD8+ T cells.

The sample comprised PBMCs. This receptor was identified in a woman in her late teens or twenties in good health. This rearrangement joins TRBV9 to TRBJ2-1; maybe TRBD2 (6 bases). CDR3 region: CASSADGSSYNEQFF. The CDR3 DNA is TGTGCCAGCAGCGCCGACGGGAGCTCCTACAATGAGCAGTTCTTC.